This T cell receptor beta chain was recorded in a study of blood T cell repertoires in COVID-19. On the study more broadly: Specimens from acute and convalescent COVID-19 originated in the United States, Italy and Spain.

Germline V gene sequence: CDR1 LGHNA, CDR2 YSLEER. The CDR3 is made up of 14 amino acids. V gave up 5 bases and J gave up 7 bases; unmatched junction bases: 8. Per the original data handling: Scientists estimated how many nucleated cells there were by amplifying reference gene primers. TCRdb's table, derived via immunoSEQ multiplex PCR, lists solely in-frame clones and lacks some. The DNA was the basis for D and trimming; V, J and clone size are from that table. The sample has 95,000 to 150,000 clones; about four fifths are singletons. Study members were between about 18 and 95 years old and lived in over 20 US regions. Each recovered donor of Cohort 3 presented with two negative PCRs, clearance, or symptom resolution.

Sequenced material: PBMCs or T cells enriched from blood (not recorded which). V is TRBV4-3 and J is TRBJ1-1, with 9 nucleotides matching TRBD1. This clonotype was obtained from a woman aged 30 to 39 who had recovered from COVID-19. This CDR3 reads CASSFRTGEFEAFF. As DNA, the CDR3 is TGCGCCAGCAGCTTTCGGACAGGGGAGTTTGAAGCTTTCTTT.